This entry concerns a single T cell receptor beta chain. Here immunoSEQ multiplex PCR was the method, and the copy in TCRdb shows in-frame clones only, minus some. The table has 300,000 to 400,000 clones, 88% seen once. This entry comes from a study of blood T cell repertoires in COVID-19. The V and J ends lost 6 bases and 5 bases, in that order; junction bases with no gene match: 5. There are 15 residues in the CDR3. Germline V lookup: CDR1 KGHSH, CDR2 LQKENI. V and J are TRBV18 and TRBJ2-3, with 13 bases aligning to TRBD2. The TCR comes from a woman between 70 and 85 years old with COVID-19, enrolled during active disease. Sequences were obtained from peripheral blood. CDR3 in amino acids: CASSRLAGGGDTQYF. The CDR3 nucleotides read TGTGCCAGCTCTCGACTAGCGGGGGGTGGAGATACGCAGTATTTT. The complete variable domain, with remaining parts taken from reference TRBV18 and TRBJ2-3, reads NAGVMQNPRHLVRRRGQEARLRCSPMKGHSHVYWYRQLPEEGLKFMVYLQKENIIDESGMPKERFSAEFPKEGPSILRIQQVVRGDSAAYFCASSRLAGGGDTQYFGPGTRLTVL.